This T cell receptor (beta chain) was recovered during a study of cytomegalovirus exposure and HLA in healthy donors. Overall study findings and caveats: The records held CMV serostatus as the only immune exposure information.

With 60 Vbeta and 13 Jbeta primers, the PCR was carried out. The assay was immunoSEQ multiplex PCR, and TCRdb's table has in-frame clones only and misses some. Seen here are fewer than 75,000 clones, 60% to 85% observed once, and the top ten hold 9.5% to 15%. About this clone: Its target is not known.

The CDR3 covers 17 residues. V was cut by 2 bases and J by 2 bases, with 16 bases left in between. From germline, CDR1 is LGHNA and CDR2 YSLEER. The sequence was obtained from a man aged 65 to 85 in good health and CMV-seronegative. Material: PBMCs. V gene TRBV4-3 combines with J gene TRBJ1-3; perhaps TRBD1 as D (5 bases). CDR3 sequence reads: CASSQLGEQRTGNTIYF. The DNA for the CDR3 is TGCGCCAGCAGCCAACTAGGGGAACAGCGTACTGGAAACACCATATATTTT.